The 14 T cell receptor beta chains given below trace back to one sample, sequenced in a study of monozygotic twins with inflammatory bowel disease. From the 5' RACE reads, TCRdb lists one entry per CDR3 protein and no DNA. The sample totals roughly 330,000 distinct CDR3 sequences. The sample comprised blood. These receptor sequences come from a human donor with ulcerative colitis or Crohn's disease, or a healthy co-twin of an affected twin (not recorded which).

The chain has TRBV7-2 and TRBJ2-2; with no DNA, the TCRdb D assignment of TRBD1 cannot be verified. This CDR3 contains 15 residues. Germline CDR1 SGHTA, CDR2 FQGNSA. The CDR3 loop reads CASSRGQQNTGELFF.

The J gene is TRBJ2-5, the V gene TRBV29-1; TCRdb picks TRBD2, but there is no DNA to check that call. Germline V gives CDR1 SQVTM, CDR2 ANQGSEA. CDR3 length: 14 amino acids. This CDR3 is CSVSIGSLGETQYF.

The rearrangement uses TRBV5-1 and TRBJ1-1; TCRdb lists TRBD1, though no DNA is available to test this call. This CDR3 spans 13 amino acids. CDR1 and CDR2 from the germline V gene are SGHRS and YFSETQ. CDR3: CASNRGENTEAFF.

This chain uses TRBV6-1 with TRBJ1-1; lacking DNA, the TRBD1 call made by TCRdb goes unchecked. The CDR3 extends over 13 amino acids. Germline V gene lookup returns CDR1 MNHNS and CDR2 SASEGT. CDR3 residues: CASSEDPGFDAFF.

The rearrangement joins TRBV12-3 or TRBV12-4 to TRBJ2-1; no DNA is available, so the TRBD2 call from TCRdb remains unchecked. This CDR3 contains 16 residues. This chain's CDR3 is CASSHYLAGGGDEQFF.

J is TRBJ2-3 and V is TRBV20-1; TCRdb's D gene call, TRBD2, goes unchecked for lack of DNA. Germline V gene sequence: CDR1 DFQATT, CDR2 SNEGSKA (reference sequence). The CDR3 totals 15 residues. The CDR3 protein is CSAPGLAGGSDTQYF.

V and J are TRBV12-5 and TRBJ2-3. The length of the CDR3 is 11 residues. Germline V gene lookup returns CDR1 LGHNT and CDR2 FRNRAP. CDR3 amino acids: CASGPSDTQYF.

The chain joins TRBV18 to TRBJ1-5. The CDR3 sequence is 14 residues long. Germline V CDR1 and CDR2: KGHSH, LQKENI. The CDR3 reads CASSSNGGGRPQHF.

The V gene is TRBV25-1, the J gene TRBJ2-5; with no DNA, the TCRdb D assignment of TRBD2 cannot be verified. This CDR3 has 14 residues. Germline lookup yields CDR1 MGHDK and CDR2 SYGVNS. The CDR3 spells CASSDPGGQETQYF.

This sequence joins TRBV12-3 or TRBV12-4 and TRBJ2-1; TCRdb's D call, TRBD2, is unchecked because there is no DNA. CDR3 length: 16 amino acids. CDR3: CASSTVAGGYDNEQFF.

The chain recombines TRBV30 with TRBJ1-1. Looked up from germline, CDR1 is GTSNPN and CDR2 is SVGIG (reference sequence). CDR3 size: 18 residues. The CDR3 reads CAWSAVLPSWQENTEAFF.

V is TRBV5-1 and J is TRBJ1-5; TCRdb gives TRBD1 as the D gene, but with no DNA this cannot be confirmed. Germline CDR1 and CDR2: SGHRS and YFSETQ. The CDR3 sequence is 14 residues long. CDR3 region: CASSFGQGDQPQHF.

The chain recombines TRBV6-2 or TRBV6-3 with TRBJ2-1; TCRdb returns TRBD1, unconfirmable since there is no DNA. CDR3 length: 14 amino acids. Germline V lookup: CDR1 MNHEY, CDR2 SVGEGT. The CDR3 loop is CASTSHGASDEQFF.

The gene calls are TRBV6-1 and TRBJ1-5; TCRdb designates TRBD1, a call that cannot be tested without DNA. Germline-derived CDR1 and CDR2 are MNHNS and SASEGT. This CDR3 is built from 16 residues. CDR3 amino acids: CASSPIGTGWDQPQHF.